The rows below give T cell receptor beta chains drawn from one sample of a study. MiXCR, applied by TCRdb to the reads, yields one record per CDR3 protein. The table lists some 4,000 distinct CDR3 sequences, over 9.5% of them singletons. Sequenced sample: CD4+ T cells from synovial fluid. The receptors shown here come from a human donor with rheumatoid arthritis. Both conserved end residues are part of each CDR3. The order of the fields is V gene, J gene, D gene, clone size, CDR3 DNA, CDR3 protein. The D gene is left open where the match is weak. A clone size is listed for some rows: how often the clone was seen (once, few, many), or a class if it is expanded.

v_call: TRBV2; j_call: TRBJ2-2; d_call: NA; clone_size: many; cdr3_nt: TGTGCCAGCAGAAGGATGAACACCGGGGAGCTGTTTTTT; cdr3_aa: CASRRMNTGELFF
v_call: TRBV4-3; j_call: TRBJ2-5; d_call: NA; clone_size: many; cdr3_nt: TGCGCCAGCAGCCAGAGAGGAGGGTCAGAAGAGACCCAGTACTTC; cdr3_aa: CASSQRGGSEETQYF
v_call: TRBV20-1; j_call: TRBJ1-6; d_call: NA; clone_size: medium-sized; cdr3_nt: TGCAGTGCTAGAGATCCGACAGAGGGAGGGAATTCACCCCTCCACTTT; cdr3_aa: CSARDPTEGGNSPLHF
v_call: TRBV20-1; j_call: TRBJ1-3; d_call: NA; clone_size: many; cdr3_nt: TGCAGTGCTAGAGACAGCTCTGGAAACACCATATATTTT; cdr3_aa: CSARDSSGNTIYF
v_call: TRBV2; j_call: TRBJ1-4; d_call: NA; clone_size: medium-sized; cdr3_nt: TGTGCCAGCAGTGAAGCTGGCCGGGTGGAACTGTTTTTT; cdr3_aa: CASSEAGRVELFF
v_call: TRBV14; j_call: TRBJ2-3; d_call: TRBD2; clone_size: NA; cdr3_nt: TGTGCCAGCAGCCAGCTAGCGGGAGCGACTAGCACAGATACGCAGTATTTT; cdr3_aa: CASSQLAGATSTDTQYF
v_call: TRBV5-1; j_call: TRBJ2-1; d_call: NA; clone_size: medium-sized; cdr3_nt: TGCGCCAGCAGCGCCTCGGGGGATCCTAATGAGCAGTTCTTC; cdr3_aa: CASSASGDPNEQFF
v_call: TRBV29-1; j_call: TRBJ1-1; d_call: NA; clone_size: medium-sized; cdr3_nt: TGCAGCGTTGTTAGGGGGGAGAACACTGAAGCTTTCTTT; cdr3_aa: CSVVRGENTEAFF
v_call: TRBV20-1; j_call: TRBJ2-7; d_call: NA; clone_size: many; cdr3_nt: TGCAGTGCTAGAGTCGCCCCTACCTACGAGCAGTACTTC; cdr3_aa: CSARVAPTYEQYF
v_call: TRBV5-1; j_call: TRBJ2-3; d_call: NA; clone_size: NA; cdr3_nt: TGCGCCAGCAGCGCCTCGGGGGATCCTAATGAGCAGTATTTT; cdr3_aa: CASSASGDPNEQYF
v_call: TRBV12-3/TRBV12-4; j_call: TRBJ1-1; d_call: NA; clone_size: many; cdr3_nt: TGTGCCAGCAGTTTCGGGGGAAAAGCTTTCTTT; cdr3_aa: CASSFGGKAFF
v_call: TRBV29-1; j_call: TRBJ2-7; d_call: TRBD2; clone_size: many; cdr3_nt: TGCAGCGTTGAAACCGGAACTAGCGGGAGAGGTGAGCAGTACTTC; cdr3_aa: CSVETGTSGRGEQYF
v_call: TRBV9; j_call: TRBJ2-7; d_call: TRBD2; clone_size: medium-sized; cdr3_nt: TGTGCCAGCAGCGATAGCGGGAGGGCCATGGACGAGCAGTACTTC; cdr3_aa: CASSDSGRAMDEQYF
v_call: TRBV11-2; j_call: TRBJ2-1; d_call: NA; clone_size: few; cdr3_nt: TGTGCCAGCAGCCTGTCATACAATGAGCAGTTCTTC; cdr3_aa: CASSLSYNEQFF
v_call: TRBV6-2/TRBV6-3; j_call: TRBJ2-7; d_call: NA; clone_size: medium-sized; cdr3_nt: TGTGCCAGCAGCCCGACCTCGGGACTCCGGCAGTACTTC; cdr3_aa: CASSPTSGLRQYF
v_call: TRBV19; j_call: TRBJ2-1; d_call: NA; clone_size: few; cdr3_nt: TGTGCCAGTAGTATAGGCGGGGATGGGGTTCATGAGCAGTTCTTC; cdr3_aa: CASSIGGDGVHEQFF
v_call: TRBV7-2; j_call: TRBJ2-7; d_call: TRBD1; clone_size: medium-sized; cdr3_nt: TGTGCCAGCAGCTACGGGACAGGTTCCTACGAGCAGTACTTC; cdr3_aa: CASSYGTGSYEQYF
v_call: TRBV5-4; j_call: TRBJ2-5; d_call: NA; clone_size: many; cdr3_nt: TGTGCCAGCAGCTCGCCGGGACTCACCACGGGGACCCAGTACTTC; cdr3_aa: CASSSPGLTTGTQYF
v_call: TRBV4-3; j_call: TRBJ1-4; d_call: NA; clone_size: medium-sized; cdr3_nt: TGCGCCAGCAGCCAAGACCGAGGGGGGTTGGAGAATGAAAAACTGTTTTTT; cdr3_aa: CASSQDRGGLENEKLFF
v_call: TRBV7-2; j_call: TRBJ2-2; d_call: TRBD1; clone_size: medium-sized; cdr3_nt: TGTGCCAGCAGCTCCCGGACAGGGTACACCGGGGAGCTGTTTTTT; cdr3_aa: CASSSRTGYTGELFF
v_call: TRBV19; j_call: TRBJ1-5; d_call: NA; clone_size: many; cdr3_nt: TGTGCCAGTAGTATAGACGATGGTCAGCCCCAGCATTTT; cdr3_aa: CASSIDDGQPQHF
v_call: TRBV7-2; j_call: TRBJ2-3; d_call: NA; clone_size: medium-sized; cdr3_nt: TGTGCCAGCAGCTTAGTGGGGACAAGCACAGATACGCAGTATTTT; cdr3_aa: CASSLVGTSTDTQYF
v_call: TRBV7-9; j_call: TRBJ1-4; d_call: NA; clone_size: medium-sized; cdr3_nt: TGTGCCAGCAGCTTAACAGACCCTAATGAAAAACTGTTTTTT; cdr3_aa: CASSLTDPNEKLFF
v_call: TRBV7-9; j_call: TRBJ2-7; d_call: NA; clone_size: medium-sized; cdr3_nt: TGTGCCAGCAGCCCGCCCGGGGGACCACCCTACGAGCAGTACTTC; cdr3_aa: CASSPPGGPPYEQYF
v_call: TRBV28; j_call: TRBJ1-5; d_call: TRBD1; clone_size: NA; cdr3_nt: TGTGCCAGCAGTCCACGGGGACAGGGGCCTTCGTGGAGCAATCAGCCCCAGCATTTT; cdr3_aa: CASSPRGQGPSWSNQPQHF
v_call: TRBV7-2; j_call: TRBJ2-7; d_call: TRBD1; clone_size: large; cdr3_nt: TGTGCCAGCAGCTTAGAGTGGGACAGTTACTACGAGCAGTACTTC; cdr3_aa: CASSLEWDSYYEQYF
v_call: TRBV15; j_call: TRBJ2-3; d_call: NA; clone_size: NA; cdr3_nt: TGTGCCACCAGCACCTCGGGAGCAGGCTCAGATACGCAGTATTTT; cdr3_aa: CATSTSGAGSDTQYF
v_call: TRBV6-2/TRBV6-3; j_call: TRBJ2-1; d_call: TRBD2; clone_size: NA; cdr3_nt: TGTGCCAGCAGTCCTAGCGGGAGGGCTAAAAATGAGCAGTTCTTC; cdr3_aa: CASSPSGRAKNEQFF
v_call: TRBV7-6; j_call: TRBJ2-5; d_call: NA; clone_size: many; cdr3_nt: TGTGCCAGCAGCTTAGAATGGGACGGGACCCAGTACTTC; cdr3_aa: CASSLEWDGTQYF
v_call: TRBV19; j_call: TRBJ2-1; d_call: NA; clone_size: medium-sized; cdr3_nt: TGTGCCAGTAGTCAGCGGTCCTACAATGAGCAGTTCTTC; cdr3_aa: CASSQRSYNEQFF
v_call: TRBV27; j_call: TRBJ2-1; d_call: NA; clone_size: many; cdr3_nt: TGTGCCAGCAATGGGGGCGAGTCCTACAATGAGCAGTTCTTC; cdr3_aa: CASNGGESYNEQFF
v_call: TRBV20-1; j_call: TRBJ2-3; d_call: NA; clone_size: few; cdr3_nt: TGCAGTGCTAGACCCGGCGGAGATACGCAGTATTTT; cdr3_aa: CSARPGGDTQYF
v_call: TRBV7-2; j_call: TRBJ1-5; d_call: NA; clone_size: medium-sized; cdr3_nt: TGTGCCAGCAGTGTCGATGGCGCGGGCAATCAGCCCCAGCATTTT; cdr3_aa: CASSVDGAGNQPQHF
v_call: TRBV29-1; j_call: TRBJ2-1; d_call: TRBD2; clone_size: medium-sized; cdr3_nt: TGCAGCGTTGATTTCGTGGGACTAGAAGGTGAGCAGTTCTTC; cdr3_aa: CSVDFVGLEGEQFF
v_call: TRBV6-1; j_call: TRBJ1-2; d_call: TRBD1; clone_size: many; cdr3_nt: TGTGCCAGCATTCCCGGAGGGACAGTATACGGCTATGGCTACACCTTC; cdr3_aa: CASIPGGTVYGYGYTF
v_call: TRBV29-1; j_call: TRBJ2-1; d_call: TRBD1; clone_size: few; cdr3_nt: TGCAGCGTCCGGGACAGCCCGAGGGATGAGCAGTTCTTC; cdr3_aa: CSVRDSPRDEQFF
v_call: TRBV4-3; j_call: TRBJ2-7; d_call: TRBD2; clone_size: medium-sized; cdr3_nt: TGCGCCAGCAGCCAACAGGCGGGAGGCCGCTACGAGCAGTACTTC; cdr3_aa: CASSQQAGGRYEQYF
v_call: TRBV7-2; j_call: TRBJ1-2; d_call: TRBD1; clone_size: NA; cdr3_nt: TGTGCCAGCAGCCCCAGGGGGCGGATAGATGGCTACACCTTC; cdr3_aa: CASSPRGRIDGYTF
v_call: TRBV20-1; j_call: TRBJ2-2; d_call: TRBD1; clone_size: medium-sized; cdr3_nt: TGCAGTGCTAGAGATCGGGCAGGGGGCAACGGGGAGCTGTTTTTT; cdr3_aa: CSARDRAGGNGELFF
v_call: TRBV15; j_call: TRBJ2-5; d_call: TRBD1; clone_size: many; cdr3_nt: TGTGCCACCAGCATAAGCGTCGGACAGGGAAAAGAGACCCAGTACTTC; cdr3_aa: CATSISVGQGKETQYF
v_call: TRBV7-2; j_call: TRBJ2-3; d_call: TRBD2; clone_size: medium-sized; cdr3_nt: TGTGCCAGCAGCCCAAGACTAGCGGGAGAGGCAGATACGCAGTATTTT; cdr3_aa: CASSPRLAGEADTQYF
v_call: TRBV28; j_call: TRBJ1-3; d_call: NA; clone_size: NA; cdr3_nt: TGTGCCAGCAGTTTTCGGTACACCATATATTTT; cdr3_aa: CASSFRYTIYF
v_call: TRBV6-1; j_call: TRBJ1-5; d_call: NA; clone_size: medium-sized; cdr3_nt: TGTGCCAGCAGTAGGGCGGCTAATGGGCCCCAGCATTTT; cdr3_aa: CASSRAANGPQHF
v_call: TRBV2; j_call: TRBJ2-2; d_call: TRBD1; clone_size: few; cdr3_nt: TGTGCCAGCAGTAAGGACAGGGTAACCGGGGAGCTGTTTTTT; cdr3_aa: CASSKDRVTGELFF
v_call: TRBV20-1; j_call: TRBJ1-4; d_call: NA; clone_size: many; cdr3_nt: TGCAGTGCTAGAGGAGGGGTTAATGAAAAACTGTTTTTT; cdr3_aa: CSARGGVNEKLFF
v_call: TRBV4-2; j_call: TRBJ2-6; d_call: NA; clone_size: medium-sized; cdr3_nt: TGTGCCAGCAGCCGTCGAGGTTCATCTGGGGCCAACGTCCTGACTTTC; cdr3_aa: CASSRRGSSGANVLTF
v_call: TRBV20-1; j_call: TRBJ2-3; d_call: NA; clone_size: NA; cdr3_nt: TGCAGTGCAAGACAAGCGGAGAAGAAGTATTTT; cdr3_aa: CSARQAEKKYF
v_call: TRBV11-2; j_call: TRBJ2-5; d_call: NA; clone_size: medium-sized; cdr3_nt: TGTGCCAGCAGCTTATACCCCGGACTGCAAGAGACCCAGTACTTC; cdr3_aa: CASSLYPGLQETQYF
v_call: TRBV20-1; j_call: TRBJ2-1; d_call: NA; clone_size: medium-sized; cdr3_nt: TGCAGTGCTAGAGTGTCCGGGACCACCTACAATGAGCAGTTCTTC; cdr3_aa: CSARVSGTTYNEQFF
v_call: TRBV5-1; j_call: TRBJ2-1; d_call: TRBD2; clone_size: many; cdr3_nt: TGCGCCAGCAGCCCGGGACTAGTAGGGCGGGAAAACAATGAGCAGTTCTTC; cdr3_aa: CASSPGLVGRENNEQFF
v_call: TRBV6-2/TRBV6-3; j_call: TRBJ1-1; d_call: NA; clone_size: many; cdr3_nt: TGTGCCAGCTCGGGTACGGTGAACACTGAAGCTTTCTTT; cdr3_aa: CASSGTVNTEAFF
v_call: TRBV20-1; j_call: TRBJ2-1; d_call: NA; clone_size: medium-sized; cdr3_nt: TGCAGTGCTAGAAACTACCGTAACTACAATGAGCAGTTCTTC; cdr3_aa: CSARNYRNYNEQFF
v_call: TRBV18; j_call: TRBJ2-7; d_call: TRBD2; clone_size: medium-sized; cdr3_nt: TGTGCCAGCTCAACTGTGAGCGGGAGGGTGGCCTACGAGCAGTACTTC; cdr3_aa: CASSTVSGRVAYEQYF
v_call: TRBV10-3; j_call: TRBJ2-4; d_call: NA; clone_size: many; cdr3_nt: TGTGCCATCAGTGAGATGCGCGGACTTAGAAACATTCAGTACTTC; cdr3_aa: CAISEMRGLRNIQYF